The T cell receptor (beta chain) described here comes from a study of shared clonotypes between healthy human individuals. Study in general: Per-donor plates numbered three CD4 naive, three CD4 memory, two CD8 naive and one CD8 memory.

Splitting of CD4+ cells produced CD45RA+ naive and CD45RA-negative memory subsets. A remark on this clone: Its target is not known.

General study points: Against clonotypes common to all four donors, non-shared ones had lower generation probabilities.

The authors distributed each subset's genomic DNA evenly over several immunoSEQ plates. Assay: immunoSEQ multiplex PCR; the TCRdb copy retains only in-frame clones and omits some. The sample consists of approximately 2.1 million clones, more than 85% of them appearing once. The receptor was isolated from a man younger than 35 in good health. Some clones in this sample may be carry-over from other donors' samples. The sample taken for sequencing was naive CD4+ T cells from PBMCs. The subset was: CD45RA+ positively selected.

Written as DNA, the CDR3 is TGTGCCAGCAGTACAGGAGGGGGGTTAGGAGAGACCCAGTACTTC. The encoded protein is CASSTGGGLGETQYF. This chain joins TRBV6-5 and TRBJ2-5; D tentatively reads TRBD1 or TRBD2 (6 bases each). The germline V and J ends were trimmed by 5 bases and 4 bases, with 17 bases remaining between them. The CDR3 loop spans 15 amino acids. In germline, CDR1 is MNHEY, CDR2 SVGAGI.